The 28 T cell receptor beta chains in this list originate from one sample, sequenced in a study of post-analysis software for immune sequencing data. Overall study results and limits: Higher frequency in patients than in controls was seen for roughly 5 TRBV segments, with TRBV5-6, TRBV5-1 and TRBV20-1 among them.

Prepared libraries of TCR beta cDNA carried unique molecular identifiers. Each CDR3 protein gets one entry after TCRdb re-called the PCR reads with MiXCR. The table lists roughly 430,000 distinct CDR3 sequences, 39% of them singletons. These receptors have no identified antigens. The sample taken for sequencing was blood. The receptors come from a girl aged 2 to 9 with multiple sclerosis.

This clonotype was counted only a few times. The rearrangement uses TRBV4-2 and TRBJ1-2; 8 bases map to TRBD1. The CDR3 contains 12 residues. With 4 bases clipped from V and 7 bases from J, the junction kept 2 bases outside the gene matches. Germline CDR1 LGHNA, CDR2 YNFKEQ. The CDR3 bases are TGTGCCAGCAGCCCTGGACAGGGTGGCTACACCTTC. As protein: CASSPGQGGYTF.

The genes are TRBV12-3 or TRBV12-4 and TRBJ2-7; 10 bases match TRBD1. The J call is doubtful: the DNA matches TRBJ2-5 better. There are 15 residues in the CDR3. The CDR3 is CASSPSDRGVETQYF. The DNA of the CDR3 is TGTGCCAGCAGTCCTTCGGACAGGGGGGTGGAGACCCAGTACTTC.

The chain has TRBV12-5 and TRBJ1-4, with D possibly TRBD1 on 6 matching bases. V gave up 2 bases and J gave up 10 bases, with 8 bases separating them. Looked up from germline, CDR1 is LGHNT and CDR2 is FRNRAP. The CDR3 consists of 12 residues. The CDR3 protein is CASGLRGGKLFF. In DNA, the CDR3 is TGTGCTAGTGGTTTGAGGGGGGGAAAACTGTTTTTT.

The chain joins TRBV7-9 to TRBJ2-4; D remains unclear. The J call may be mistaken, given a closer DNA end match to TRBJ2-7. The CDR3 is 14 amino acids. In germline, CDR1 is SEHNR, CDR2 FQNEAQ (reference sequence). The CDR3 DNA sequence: TGTGCCAGCAGCTTAAGCTATGAGGTGTTCGAGCAGTACTTC. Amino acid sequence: CASSLSYEVFEQYF.

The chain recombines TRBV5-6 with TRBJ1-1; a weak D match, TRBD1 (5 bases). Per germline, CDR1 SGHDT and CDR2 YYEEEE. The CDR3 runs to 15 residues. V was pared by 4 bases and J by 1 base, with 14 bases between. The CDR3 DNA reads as TGTGCCAGCAGCCTCAGCCCCAGGGAGAACACTGAAGCTTTCTTT. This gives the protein CASSLSPRENTEAFF.

CDR3 bases: TGTGCCAGCAGCTTAAGAACTAGCGGGGTTCAGAGGGAGACCCAGTACTTC. Amino acid sequence: CASSLRTSGVQRETQYF. The J gene is TRBJ2-5, the V gene TRBV7-6; 10 bases match TRBD2. Unmatched junction bases numbered 11, after V lost 2 bases and J lost 5 bases. There are 17 residues in the CDR3. In germline, CDR1 is SGHVS, CDR2 FNYEAQ.

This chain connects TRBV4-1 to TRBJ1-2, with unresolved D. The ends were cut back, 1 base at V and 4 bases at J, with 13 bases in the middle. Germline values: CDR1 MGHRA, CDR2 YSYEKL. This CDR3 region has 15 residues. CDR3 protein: CASSQGPGRIYGYTF. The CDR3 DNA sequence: TGCGCCAGCAGCCAAGGGCCCGGGAGAATCTATGGCTACACCTTC.

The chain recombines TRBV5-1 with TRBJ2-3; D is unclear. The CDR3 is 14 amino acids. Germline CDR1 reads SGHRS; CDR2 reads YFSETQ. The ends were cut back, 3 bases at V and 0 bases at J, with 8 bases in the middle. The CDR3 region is CASSSTTSTDTQYF. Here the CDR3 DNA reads TGCGCCAGCAGCTCTACTACTAGCACAGATACGCAGTATTTT.

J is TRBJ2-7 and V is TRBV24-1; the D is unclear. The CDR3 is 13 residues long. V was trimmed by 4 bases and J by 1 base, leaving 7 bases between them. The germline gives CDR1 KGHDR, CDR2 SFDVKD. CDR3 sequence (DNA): TGTGCCACCAGTGACTGGGAATCCTACGAGCAGTACTTC. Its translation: CATSDWESYEQYF.

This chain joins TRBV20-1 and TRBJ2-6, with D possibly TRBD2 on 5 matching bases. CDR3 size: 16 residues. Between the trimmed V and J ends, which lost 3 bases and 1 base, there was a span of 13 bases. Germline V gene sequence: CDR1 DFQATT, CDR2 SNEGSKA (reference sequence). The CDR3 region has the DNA TGCAGTGCTAGCAAGGGAAGAGGGTCTGGGGCCAACGTCCTGACTTTC. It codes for CSASKGRGSGANVLTF.

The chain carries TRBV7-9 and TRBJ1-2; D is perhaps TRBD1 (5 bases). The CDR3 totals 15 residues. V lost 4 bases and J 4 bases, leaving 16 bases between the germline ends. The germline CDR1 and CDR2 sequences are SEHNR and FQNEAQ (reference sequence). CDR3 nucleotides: TGTGCCAGCAGCTCTGAGACAGCCCTTCCCTATGGCTACACCTTC. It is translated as CASSSETALPYGYTF.

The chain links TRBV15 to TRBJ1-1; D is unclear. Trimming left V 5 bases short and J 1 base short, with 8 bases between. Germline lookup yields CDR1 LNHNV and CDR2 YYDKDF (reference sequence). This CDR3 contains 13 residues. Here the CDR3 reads CATSSERNTEAFF. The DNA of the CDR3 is TGTGCCACCAGCTCGGAAAGGAACACTGAAGCTTTCTTT.

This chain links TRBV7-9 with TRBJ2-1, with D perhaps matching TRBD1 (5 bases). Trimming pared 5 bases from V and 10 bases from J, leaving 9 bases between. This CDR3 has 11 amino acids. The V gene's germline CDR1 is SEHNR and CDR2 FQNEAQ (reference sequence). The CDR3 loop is CASSPQVEQFF. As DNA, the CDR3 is TGTGCCAGCAGCCCACAGGTCGAGCAGTTCTTC.

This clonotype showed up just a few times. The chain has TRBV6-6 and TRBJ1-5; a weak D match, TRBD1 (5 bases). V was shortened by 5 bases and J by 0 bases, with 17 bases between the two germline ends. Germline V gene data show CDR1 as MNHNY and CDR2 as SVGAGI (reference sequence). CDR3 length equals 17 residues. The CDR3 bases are TGTGCCAGCAGTAATAAGACAGACCCTTATAGCAATCAGCCCCAGCATTTT. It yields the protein CASSNKTDPYSNQPQHF.

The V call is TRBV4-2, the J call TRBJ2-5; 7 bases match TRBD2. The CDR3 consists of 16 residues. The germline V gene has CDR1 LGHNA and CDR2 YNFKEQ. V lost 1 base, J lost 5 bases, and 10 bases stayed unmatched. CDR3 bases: TGTGCCAGCAGCCAAGGAGAGGGAGGGTTTATGGAGACCCAGTACTTC. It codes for CASSQGEGGFMETQYF.

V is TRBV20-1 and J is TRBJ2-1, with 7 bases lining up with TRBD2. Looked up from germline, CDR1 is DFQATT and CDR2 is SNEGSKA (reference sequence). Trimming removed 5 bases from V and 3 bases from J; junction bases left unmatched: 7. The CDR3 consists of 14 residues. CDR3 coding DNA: TGCAGTGCTTCGAAAGGACTAGACTACAATGAGCAGTTCTTC. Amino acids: CSASKGLDYNEQFF.

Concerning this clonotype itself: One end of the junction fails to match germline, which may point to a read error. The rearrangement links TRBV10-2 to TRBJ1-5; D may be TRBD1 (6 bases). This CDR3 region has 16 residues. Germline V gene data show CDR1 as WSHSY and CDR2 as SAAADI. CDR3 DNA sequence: TGCGCCAGCAGTAAACAGGGAGAGTATAGCAATCGGCCCCAGCATTTT. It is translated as CASSKQGEYSNRPQHF.

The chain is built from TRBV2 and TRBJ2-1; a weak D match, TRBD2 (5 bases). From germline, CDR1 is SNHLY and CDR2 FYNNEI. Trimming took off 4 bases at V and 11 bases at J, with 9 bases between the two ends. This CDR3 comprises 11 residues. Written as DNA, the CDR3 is TGTGCCAGCAGTGGAGGGCATCAGCAGTTCTTC. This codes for CASSGGHQQFF.

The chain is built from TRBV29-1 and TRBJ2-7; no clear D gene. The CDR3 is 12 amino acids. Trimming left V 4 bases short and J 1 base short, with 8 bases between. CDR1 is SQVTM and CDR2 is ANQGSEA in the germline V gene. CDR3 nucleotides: TGCAGCGTTGTTCAGTCATCCTACGAGCAGTACTTC. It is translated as CSVVQSSYEQYF.

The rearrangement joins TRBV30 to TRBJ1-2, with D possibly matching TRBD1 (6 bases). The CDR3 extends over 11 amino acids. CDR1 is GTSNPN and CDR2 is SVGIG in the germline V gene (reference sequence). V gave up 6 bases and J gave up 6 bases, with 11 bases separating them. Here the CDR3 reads CACGGGDGYTF. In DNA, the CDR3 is TGTGCCTGCGGGGGCGGTGATGGCTACACCTTC. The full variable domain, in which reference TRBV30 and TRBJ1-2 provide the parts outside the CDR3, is SQTIHQWPATLVQPVGSPLSLECTVEGTSNPNLYWYRQAAGRGLQLLFYSVGIGQISSEVPQNLSASRPQDRQFILSSKKLLLSDSGFYLCACGGGDGYTFGSGTRLTVV.

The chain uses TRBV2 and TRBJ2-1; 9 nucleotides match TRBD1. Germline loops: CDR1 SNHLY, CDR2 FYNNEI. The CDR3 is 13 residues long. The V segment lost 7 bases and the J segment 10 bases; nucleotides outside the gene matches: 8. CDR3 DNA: TGTGCCAGCAAGGGGACAGGGCTCTCGGAGCAGTTCTTC. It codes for CASKGTGLSEQFF. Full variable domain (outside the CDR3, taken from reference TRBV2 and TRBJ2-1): EPEVTQTPSHQVTQMGQEVILRCVPISNHLYFYWYRQILGQKVEFLVSFYNNEISEKSEIFDDQFSVERPDGSNFTLKIRSTKLEDSAMYFCASKGTGLSEQFFGPGTRLTVL.

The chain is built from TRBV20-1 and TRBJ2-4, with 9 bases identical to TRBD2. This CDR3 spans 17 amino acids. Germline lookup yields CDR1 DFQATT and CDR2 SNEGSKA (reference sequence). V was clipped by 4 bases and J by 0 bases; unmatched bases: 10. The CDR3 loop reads CSATISGRYLAKNIQYF. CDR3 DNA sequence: TGCAGTGCTACCATTAGCGGGAGATACCTAGCCAAAAACATTCAGTACTTC.

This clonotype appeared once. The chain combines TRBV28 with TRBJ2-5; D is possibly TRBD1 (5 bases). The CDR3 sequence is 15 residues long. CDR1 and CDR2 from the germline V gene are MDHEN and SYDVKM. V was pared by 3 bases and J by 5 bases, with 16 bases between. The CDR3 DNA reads TGTGCCAGCAGTTTTGCGATGGCAGGGTCGGAGACCCAGTACTTC. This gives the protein CASSFAMAGSETQYF.

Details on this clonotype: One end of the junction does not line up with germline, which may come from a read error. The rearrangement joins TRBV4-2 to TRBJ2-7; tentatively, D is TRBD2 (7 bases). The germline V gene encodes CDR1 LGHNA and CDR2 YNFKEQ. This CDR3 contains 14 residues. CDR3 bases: TGTGGCAGCAGCCAAGGGGAGGGGGACGACGAGCAGTACTTC. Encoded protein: CGSSQGEGDDEQYF.

The CDR3 loop is CASSPQPGQSSTDTQYF. CDR3 nucleotide sequence: TGTGCCAGCAGCCCGCAACCGGGACAGAGTAGCACAGATACGCAGTATTTT. This chain connects TRBV7-6 to TRBJ2-3, with TRBD1 matching over 7 bases. This CDR3 is 17 amino acids long. Germline assignment: CDR1 SGHVS and CDR2 FNYEAQ. The V segment lost 5 bases and the J segment 0 bases; nucleotides outside the gene matches: 11. Combining the CDR3 with reference TRBV7-6 and TRBJ2-3 gives the whole variable domain GAGVSQSPRYKVTKRGQDVALRCDPISGHVSLYWYRQALGQGPEFLTYFNYEAQQDKSGLPNDRFSAERPEGSISTLTIQRTEQRDSAMYRCASSPQPGQSSTDTQYFGPGTRLTVL.

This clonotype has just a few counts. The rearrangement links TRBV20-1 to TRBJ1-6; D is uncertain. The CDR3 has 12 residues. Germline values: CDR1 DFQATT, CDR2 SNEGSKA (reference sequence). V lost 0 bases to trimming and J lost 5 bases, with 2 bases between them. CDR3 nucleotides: TGCAGTGCTAGAGACAATAATTCACCCCTCCACTTT. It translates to CSARDNNSPLHF.

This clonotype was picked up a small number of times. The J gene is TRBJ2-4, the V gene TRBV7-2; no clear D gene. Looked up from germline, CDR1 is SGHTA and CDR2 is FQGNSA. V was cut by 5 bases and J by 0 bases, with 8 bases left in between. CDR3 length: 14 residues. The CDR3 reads CASSQTLAKNIQYF. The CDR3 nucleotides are TGTGCCAGCAGCCAGACCCTAGCCAAAAACATTCAGTACTTC.

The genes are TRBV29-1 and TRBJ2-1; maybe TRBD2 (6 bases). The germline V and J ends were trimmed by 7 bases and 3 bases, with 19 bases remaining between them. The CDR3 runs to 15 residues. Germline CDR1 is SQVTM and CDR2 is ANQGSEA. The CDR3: CSDPHVAGRYNEQFF. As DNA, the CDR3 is TGCAGCGACCCGCATGTGGCGGGACGCTACAATGAGCAGTTCTTC.